The entry that follows covers one T cell receptor (beta chain) sequence. This entry belongs to a study of T cell changes during pregnancy in multiple sclerosis. Data came from immunoSEQ multiplex PCR; TCRdb stores just in-frame clones and leaves some out. The data show roughly 32,000 clones, with roughly 90% seen just once and 3% to 4.5% held by the top ten. The CDR3 spans 11 residues. The V and J ends lost 6 bases and 8 bases, in that order; junction bases with no gene match: 0. CDR1 is MGHDK, CDR2 SYGVNS, per germline. This specimen consisted of CD8+ T cells from peripheral blood mononuclear cells, obtained in the third trimester of pregnancy. The rearrangement uses TRBV25-1 and TRBJ2-1; 8 nucleotides line up with TRBD1. This receptor was obtained from a female donor with multiple sclerosis, enrolled in a pregnancy study. CDR3 sequence (DNA): TGTGCCAGCAGGACAGGGGATGAGCAGTTCTTC. Protein sequence: CASRTGDEQFF.